Below are 3 T cell receptor beta chains sequenced from a single sample in a study of circulating CD8 cells and anti-PD-1 response in melanoma. Using about 15 ng of total RNA, TCR libraries were made with the QIAseq Immune Repertoire TCR panel. TCRdb re-called the reads through MiXCR, storing one row per CDR3 protein. The sample includes roughly 430 distinct CDR3 sequences, 9% to 9.5% of them seen just once. Live CD3+CD8+TCRalphabeta+ cells were sorted into four subsets by PD-1 and/or TIGIT. Sequenced here: CD8+ T cells from PBMCs, sampled at baseline or after one month of anti-PD-1 therapy (not recorded which). The receptors were gathered from a human donor with melanoma.

This clonotype is categorized as large. This rearrangement joins TRBV25-1 to TRBJ2-1; no clear D gene. Trimming took 8 bases from V and 7 from J, leaving 9 bases between them. Germline V gene lookup returns CDR1 MGHDK and CDR2 SYGVNS. The CDR3 totals 11 residues. Here the CDR3 DNA reads TGTGCCAGCGGGGATTCGAATGAGCAGTTCTTC. Amino acids: CASGDSNEQFF.

This clonotype is medium-sized (0.01 to 0.1%) in the sample. V gene TRBV28 combines with J gene TRBJ2-7; either TRBD1 or TRBD2 may supply D (7 bases each). From germline, CDR1 is MDHEN and CDR2 SYDVKM. The length of the CDR3 is 16 residues. The V end was cut by 5 bases, the J end by 0 bases, with 17 bases between. In nucleotides, the CDR3 is TGTGCCAGCAGTGCCTACAGGGGAGGGTCCTCCTACGAGCAGTACTTC. Encoded protein: CASSAYRGGSSYEQYF.

By frequency in the sample, this clonotype is large. The J gene is TRBJ2-7, the V gene TRBV6-5; 12 bases line up with TRBD2. Trimming took 6 bases from V and 3 from J; bases not matched to a gene: 6. Germline V gene lookup returns CDR1 MNHEY and CDR2 SVGAGI. The CDR3 loop spans 15 amino acids. Here the CDR3 reads CASSHSTSGSYEQYF. As DNA, the CDR3 is TGTGCCAGCAGCCATTCGACTAGCGGGAGCTACGAGCAGTACTTC.